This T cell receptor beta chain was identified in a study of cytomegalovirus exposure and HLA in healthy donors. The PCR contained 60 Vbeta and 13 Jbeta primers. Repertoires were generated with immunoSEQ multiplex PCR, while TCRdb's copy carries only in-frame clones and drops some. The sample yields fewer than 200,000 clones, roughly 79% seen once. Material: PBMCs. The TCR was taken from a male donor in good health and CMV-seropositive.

The CDR3 DNA follows: TGTGCCAGCTCACCGGCGGCCCCAATTTACGAGCAGTACTTC. Translated: CASSPAAPIYEQYF. The gene calls are TRBV18 and TRBJ2-7; D gene unclear. Germline-derived CDR1 and CDR2 are KGHSH and LQKENI. V shed 3 bases and J shed 4 bases, with 13 bases lying between them. The CDR3 extends over 14 amino acids.